This entry lists 8 T cell receptor beta chains sequenced from one sample in a study of Ad26.COV2.S vaccination and SARS-CoV-2 variants. Measured with immunoSEQ multiplex PCR; TCRdb has only the in-frame clones, and not every one. Of some 320,000 clones in the sample, around four fifths are singletons; the top ten hold approximately 2%. This sample's treatment: about 20 received Ad26.COV2.S at low or high dose, single or two shots; about five received placebo; per-sample allocation not given. Sampling occurred on day 63 after the first vaccine or placebo injection. Source: peripheral blood, taken in a trial of Ad26.COV2.S vaccine versus placebo. The receptors stem from a person between 18 and 65 years old who received the Ad26.COV2.S COVID-19 vaccine or a placebo.

The chain links TRBV27 to TRBJ1-2, with 9 bases aligning to TRBD1. The CDR3 spans 14 residues. Germline trimming cut 5 bases from V and 4 bases from J; bases unmatched to any gene: 5. Germline V gene sequence: CDR1 MNHEY, CDR2 SMNVEV (reference sequence). CDR3 loop: CASSPLTGGYGYTF. The CDR3 nucleotides read TGTGCCAGCAGTCCCCTGACAGGGGGCTATGGCTACACCTTC.

The chain combines TRBV5-1 with TRBJ2-5, with 13 bases lining up with TRBD2. The CDR3 is 16 amino acids. Trimming took 4 bases from V and 1 from J; bases not matched to a gene: 4. Looked up from germline, CDR1 is SGHRS and CDR2 is YFSETQ. CDR3 nucleotide sequence: TGCGCCAGCAGCGCGGGACTAGCGGGGCTCCAAGAGACCCAGTACTTC. Translated, it gives CASSAGLAGLQETQYF.

The V call is TRBV4-2, the J call TRBJ1-1, with D possibly being TRBD1 (5 bases). The CDR3 loop spans 17 amino acids. The germline V gene has CDR1 LGHNA and CDR2 YNFKEQ. Between the trimmed V and J ends, which lost 0 bases and 1 base, there was a span of 15 bases. Written as DNA, the CDR3 is TGTGCCAGCAGCCAAGATTGGGGGTTGGGCAGGAACACTGAAGCTTTCTTT. Translation gives CASSQDWGLGRNTEAFF.

This clone has only one observation. V is TRBV7-2 and J is TRBJ1-2; D unclear. The CDR3 is 17 amino acids. The germline V gene has CDR1 SGHTA and CDR2 FQGNSA. Trimming left V 0 bases short and J 3 bases short, with 17 bases between. DNA of the CDR3: TGTGCCAGCAGCTTAGCGCTAGGTCGGGCCACTCACTATGGCTACACCTTC. Amino acids: CASSLALGRATHYGYTF.

The J gene is TRBJ1-1, the V gene TRBV5-6, with D possibly being TRBD1 (5 bases). Germline lookup yields CDR1 SGHDT and CDR2 YYEEEE. V was pared by 3 bases and J by 4 bases, with 13 bases between. The CDR3 runs to 14 residues. The CDR3 DNA sequence: TGTGCCAGCAGCTCACGGGGGTTTGGCACTGAAGCTTTCTTT. Translated, it gives CASSSRGFGTEAFF.

The sample holds a few counts of this clone. The chain has TRBV6-1 and TRBJ1-5, with D unclear. V was trimmed by 0 bases and J by 8 bases, leaving 8 bases between them. Germline V gene data show CDR1 as MNHNS and CDR2 as SASEGT. This CDR3 is 13 amino acids long. The CDR3 DNA reads as TGTGCCAGCAGTGAAGCCGTTTTGGAGCCCCAGCATTTT. This codes for CASSEAVLEPQHF.

The chain has TRBV27 and TRBJ2-3; 8 bases are shared with TRBD1. Germline V gene data show CDR1 as MNHEY and CDR2 as SMNVEV (reference sequence). V shed 4 bases, J shed 1 base, and the junction held 4 bases outside the gene matches. CDR3 length equals 15 residues. As DNA, the CDR3 is TGTGCCAGCAGTTGGGAGACAGGGGGCACAGATACGCAGTATTTT. This encodes CASSWETGGTDTQYF.

In the case of this clone: The junction and the germline gene differ at one end; a read error may be behind it. The chain employs TRBV7-2 and TRBJ2-1; 9 positions match TRBD2. CDR1 and CDR2 (germline): SGHTA, FQGNSA. This CDR3 region has 15 residues. The CDR3 is CATSFSGLANNEQFF. In nucleotides, the CDR3 is TGTGCCACCAGCTTCTCAGGACTAGCGAACAATGAGCAGTTCTTC. The full variable domain, rest sourced from reference TRBV7-2 and TRBJ2-1, is GAGVSQSPSNKVTEKGKDVELRCDPISGHTALYWYRQSLGQGLEFLIYFQGNSAPDKSGLPSDRFSAERTGGSVSTLTIQRTQQEDSAVYLCATSFSGLANNEQFFGPGTRLTVL.